This T cell receptor beta chain was documented in a study of naive and memory T cell subsets. Two oligonucleotides, mixed equimolar, formed the beta constant-region primer covering TRBC1 and TRBC2. TCRdb redid the calling of the UMI-ligation and nested PCR reads with MiXCR, one entry per CDR3 protein. The sample records 75,000 to 85,000 distinct CDR3 sequences, 10% to 15% being singletons. CD4+ T cell IFNgamma after overnight CMV lysate exposure gave donor CMV status. CD4 T cells were positively selected, then CD8 T cells from the CD4-negative fraction. V lost 2 bases and J lost 0, with 1 base in between. The V gene's germline CDR1 is MNHEY and CDR2 SVGEGT. The CDR3 has 13 residues.

This TCR came from a human donor in good health. The chain has TRBV6-2 or TRBV6-3 and TRBJ2-2; D gene ambiguous. Sample: central memory CD4+ T cells from blood. The CDR3 here is CASSYTNTGELFF. As DNA, the CDR3 is TGTGCCAGCAGTTACACGAACACCGGGGAGCTGTTTTTT.